Listed here are 21 T cell receptor beta chains from one sample, sequenced in a study of blood T cell repertoires in COVID-19. This table comes from immunoSEQ multiplex PCR, and its TCRdb copy is limited to in-frame clones, with some not included. This sample carries roughly 290,000 clones, around 87% of them seen once, and the ten largest clones take about 7.8%. Specimen: peripheral blood. All receptors derive from a woman in her forties or fifties who had recovered from COVID-19.

J is TRBJ1-1 and V is TRBV9; 7 nucleotides align to TRBD1. The germline V gene has CDR1 SGDLS and CDR2 YYNGEE. This CDR3 contains 13 residues. With 4 bases clipped from V and 6 bases from J, the junction kept 6 bases outside the gene matches. CDR3: CASSSGQAPEAFF. The CDR3 DNA is TGTGCCAGCAGCTCAGGACAGGCGCCTGAAGCTTTCTTT.

The chain links TRBV15 to TRBJ2-7, with TRBD1 identical over 7 bases. With V trimmed by 1 base and J by 5 bases, 8 bases remained unmatched. The germline V gene has CDR1 LNHNV and CDR2 YYDKDF (reference sequence). The CDR3 totals 15 residues. As DNA, the CDR3 is TGTGCCACCAGCAGAGCTGACAGGGTCGGGGACGAGCAGTACTTC. It specifies CATSRADRVGDEQYF.

This chain links TRBV4-3 with TRBJ2-5, with 7 nucleotides matching TRBD2. CDR3 length: 14 amino acids. Germline V lookup: CDR1 LGHNA, CDR2 YSLEER. J lost 4 bases, V lost 0 bases, and 2 bases had no gene match. In DNA form, the CDR3 reads TGCGCCAGCAGCCAAGATCGCGGGGGAGAGACCCAGTACTTC. It specifies CASSQDRGGETQYF.

J is TRBJ1-2 and V is TRBV7-9, with TRBD1 matching over 7 bases. The length of the CDR3 is 18 residues. With V trimmed by 5 bases and J by 4 bases, 19 bases remained unmatched. The germline CDR1 and CDR2 sequences are SEHNR and FQNEAQ (reference sequence). This CDR3 reads CASSRPRRTGGASYGYTF. In DNA form, the CDR3 reads TGTGCCAGCAGCCGCCCGCGGAGGACAGGAGGAGCTAGCTATGGCTACACCTTC.

This clone was recorded once. CDR3 in amino acids: CASSLPRGTQETQYF. In DNA form, the CDR3 reads TGTGCCAGCAGCTTACCGCGGGGGACACAAGAGACCCAGTACTTC. V and J are TRBV7-9 and TRBJ2-5; D may be TRBD2 (7 bases). This CDR3 has 15 amino acids. V was cut by 2 bases and J by 2 bases, with 12 bases left in between. Germline loops: CDR1 SEHNR, CDR2 FQNEAQ (reference sequence).

The rearrangement links TRBV3-1 (or the pseudogene TRBV3-2) to TRBJ1-6, with D perhaps matching TRBD1 (6 bases). Germline V lookup: CDR1 LGHDT, CDR2 YNNKEL (reference sequence). V lost 3 bases, J lost 5 bases, and 17 bases lay in between. The length of the CDR3 is 17 residues. CDR3 region: CASSHPKGQIDNSPLHF. In nucleotides, the CDR3 is TGTGCCAGCAGCCACCCAAAAGGACAGATAGATAATTCACCCCTCCACTTT.

The chain uses TRBV3-1 (or the pseudogene TRBV3-2) and TRBJ2-3, with 7 bases aligning to TRBD2. After removal of 6 bases from V and 2 bases from J, the junction contained 5 bases not matched to a gene. Germline V lookup: CDR1 LGHDT, CDR2 YNNKEL (reference sequence). The CDR3 has 14 amino acids. CDR3 residues: CASRPSGNTDTQYF. In nucleotides, the CDR3 is TGTGCCAGCAGGCCTAGCGGAAACACAGATACGCAGTATTTT.

In its sample, this clone was seen a few times. The J gene is TRBJ1-6, the V gene TRBV2; no definite D call. This CDR3 comprises 15 residues. Germline-derived CDR1 and CDR2 are SNHLY and FYNNEI. V lost 2 bases to trimming and J lost 9 bases, with 14 bases between them. Here the CDR3 reads CASSETEGGISPLHF. DNA of the CDR3: TGTGCCAGCAGTGAAACCGAGGGTGGAATTTCACCCCTCCACTTT.

The chain uses TRBV5-1 and TRBJ1-3, with TRBD1 matching 8 bases. Germline lookup yields CDR1 SGHRS and CDR2 YFSETQ. V gave up 4 bases and J gave up 0 bases; unmatched junction bases: 3. The CDR3 consists of 15 residues. The CDR3 region is CASSLGTGSGNTIYF. CDR3 sequence (DNA): TGCGCCAGCAGCCTAGGGACAGGCTCTGGAAACACCATATATTTT.

This clone was seen only once. V gene TRBV7-2 combines with J gene TRBJ1-1; D is uncertain. The germline gives CDR1 SGHTA, CDR2 FQGNSA. There are 13 residues in the CDR3. V lost 1 base to trimming and J lost 6 bases, with 9 bases between them. The CDR3 coding sequence is TGTGCCAGCAGCTTAGAGGCGGGCTCTGAAGCTTTCTTT. Translating gives CASSLEAGSEAFF.

This chain uses TRBV18 with TRBJ2-7; no clear D. Trimming pared 2 bases from V and 3 bases from J, leaving 8 bases between. This CDR3 spans 13 amino acids. Germline-derived CDR1 and CDR2 are KGHSH and LQKENI. Here the CDR3 reads CASSPGPNYEQYF. CDR3 nucleotides: TGTGCCAGCTCACCAGGGCCCAACTACGAGCAGTACTTC.

The genes are TRBV15 and TRBJ2-7; TRBD1 might be the D (6 bases). V was cut by 4 bases and J by 0 bases, with 16 bases left in between. The CDR3 has 16 residues. Germline V gene lookup returns CDR1 LNHNV and CDR2 YYDKDF (reference sequence). CDR3 sequence (DNA): TGTGCCACCAGCACCATCCAGGGGTTGGGCTCCTACGAGCAGTACTTC. Protein product: CATSTIQGLGSYEQYF.

The chain recombines TRBV28 with TRBJ1-2, with D maybe TRBD1 (5 bases). The CDR3 runs 14 residues. Germline V CDR1 and CDR2: MDHEN, SYDVKM. V was trimmed by 7 bases and J by 3 bases, leaving 15 bases between them. CDR3 sequence: CASNGAGVDYGYTF. In DNA, the CDR3 is TGTGCCAGCAATGGGGCAGGTGTCGACTATGGCTACACCTTC.

The chain is built from TRBV4-1 and TRBJ2-2, with D perhaps TRBD2 (6 bases). V lost 4 bases and J 6 bases, leaving 15 bases between the germline ends. The germline V gene has CDR1 MGHRA and CDR2 YSYEKL. This CDR3 comprises 15 residues. DNA of the CDR3: TGCGCCAGCAGCCTCCGACGGGGGATAGCCGGGGAGCTGTTTTTT. Translated, it gives CASSLRRGIAGELFF.

The CDR3 DNA sequence: TGTGCCAGCAGCATGGGACTAGCGGTTGAAGAGACCCAGTACTTC. Its protein product is CASSMGLAVEETQYF. The chain carries TRBV11-3 and TRBJ2-5; 11 bases fit TRBD2. J was trimmed by 3 bases and V by 5 bases; bases with no gene match: 5. The CDR3 is 15 residues long. Germline V lookup: CDR1 SGHNT, CDR2 YENEEA. Filled out from reference TRBV11-3 and TRBJ2-5, the complete variable domain reads EAGVVQSPRYKIIEKKQPVAFWCNPISGHNTLYWYLQNLGQGPELLIRYENEEAVDDSQLPKDRFSAERLKGVDSTLKIQPAELGDSAVYLCASSMGLAVEETQYFGPGTRLLVL.

The chain has TRBV18 and TRBJ1-1; D is undetermined. Germline lookup yields CDR1 KGHSH and CDR2 LQKENI. Between the trimmed V and J ends, which lost 4 bases and 0 bases, there was a span of 9 bases. This CDR3 is built from 14 residues. The CDR3 DNA is TGTGCCAGCTCACTAGACACATTGAACACTGAAGCTTTCTTT. Encoded protein: CASSLDTLNTEAFF.

The rearrangement uses TRBV25-1 and TRBJ2-5, with 8 bases fitting TRBD2. This CDR3 has 17 residues. The germline V gene encodes CDR1 MGHDK and CDR2 SYGVNS. The ends lost 7 bases at V and 4 bases at J; junction bases unmatched: 17. The CDR3 sequence is CASNARGGKGMAETQYF. The DNA for the CDR3 is TGTGCCAGCAACGCTCGGGGGGGGAAGGGGATGGCAGAGACCCAGTACTTC.

V is TRBV19 and J is TRBJ2-5, with D unclear. There are 12 residues in the CDR3. V shed 4 bases and J shed 4 bases, with 7 bases lying between them. From germline, CDR1 is LNHDA and CDR2 SQIVND (reference sequence). CDR3 sequence: CASSTPGETQYF. The DNA of the CDR3 is TGTGCCAGTAGTACACCCGGAGAGACCCAGTACTTC.

This clone was recorded a few times. The chain combines TRBV6-2 or TRBV6-3 with TRBJ1-5; TRBD1 is a possible D gene (6 bases). CDR1 is MNHEY, CDR2 SVGEGT, per germline. The CDR3 covers 14 residues. Deletions cut 5 bases from V and 4 bases from J, with 12 bases between. The CDR3 DNA is TGTGCCAGCAGTGGCAGGGGTGGGAATCAGCCCCAGCATTTT. It codes for CASSGRGGNQPQHF.

The chain has TRBV7-3 and TRBJ2-5, with 9 bases fitting TRBD2. The CDR3 covers 17 residues. Germline CDR1 SGHTA, CDR2 FQGTGA. Trimming cost V 3 bases and J 1 base; bases outside gene matches: 9. Here the CDR3 reads CASSLSGAGGGQETQYF. For the CDR3, the DNA is TGTGCCAGCAGCTTGTCTGGCGCGGGAGGGGGCCAAGAGACCCAGTACTTC.

The chain employs TRBV13 and TRBJ2-1, with 16 bases that match TRBD2. Germline CDR1 reads PRHDT; CDR2 reads FYEKMQ (reference sequence). The length of the CDR3 is 17 residues. Germline trimming cut 0 bases from V and 10 bases from J; bases unmatched to any gene: 6. Here the CDR3 DNA reads TGTGCCAGCAGCTTAGGGGCGGGACTAGCGGGGGGGCGGGAGCAGTTCTTC. Translated, it gives CASSLGAGLAGGREQFF. The full variable domain, its missing parts supplied by reference TRBV13 and TRBJ2-1, is AAGVIQSPRHLIKEKRETATLKCYPIPRHDTVYWYQQGPGQDPQFLISFYEKMQSDKGSIPDRFSAQQFSDYHSELNMSSLELGDSALYFCASSLGAGLAGGREQFFGPGTRLTVL.